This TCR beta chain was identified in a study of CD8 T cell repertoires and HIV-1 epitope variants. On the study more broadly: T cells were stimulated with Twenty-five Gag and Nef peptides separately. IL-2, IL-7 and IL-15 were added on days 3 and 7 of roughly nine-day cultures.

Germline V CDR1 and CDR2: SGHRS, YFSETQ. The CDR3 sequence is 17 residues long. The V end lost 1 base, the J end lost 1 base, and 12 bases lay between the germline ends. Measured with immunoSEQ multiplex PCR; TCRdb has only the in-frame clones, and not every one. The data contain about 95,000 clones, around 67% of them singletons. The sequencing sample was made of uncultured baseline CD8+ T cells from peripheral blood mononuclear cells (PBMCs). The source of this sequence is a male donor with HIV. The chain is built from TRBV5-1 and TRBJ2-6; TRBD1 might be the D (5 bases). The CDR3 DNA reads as TGCGCCAGCAGCTTGACGACCCGGACATCTGGGGCCAACGTCCTGACTTTC. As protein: CASSLTTRTSGANVLTF.